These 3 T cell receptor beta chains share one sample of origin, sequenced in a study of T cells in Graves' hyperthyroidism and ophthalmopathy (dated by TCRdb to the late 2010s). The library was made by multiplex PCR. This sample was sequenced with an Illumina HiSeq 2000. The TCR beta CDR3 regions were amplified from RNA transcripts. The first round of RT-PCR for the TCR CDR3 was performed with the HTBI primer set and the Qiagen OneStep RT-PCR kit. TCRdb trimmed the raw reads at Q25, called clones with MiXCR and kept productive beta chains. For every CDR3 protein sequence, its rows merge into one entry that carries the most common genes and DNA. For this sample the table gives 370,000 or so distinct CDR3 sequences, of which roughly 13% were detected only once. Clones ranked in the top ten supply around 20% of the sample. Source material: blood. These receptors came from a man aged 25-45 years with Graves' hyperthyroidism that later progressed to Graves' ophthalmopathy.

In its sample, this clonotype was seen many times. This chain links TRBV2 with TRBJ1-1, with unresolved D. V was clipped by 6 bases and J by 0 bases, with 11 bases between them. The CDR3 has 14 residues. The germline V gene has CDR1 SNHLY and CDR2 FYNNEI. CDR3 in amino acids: CASSAALLNTEAFF. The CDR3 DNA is TGTGCCAGCAGCGCGGCGCTATTGAACACTGAAGCTTTCTTT.

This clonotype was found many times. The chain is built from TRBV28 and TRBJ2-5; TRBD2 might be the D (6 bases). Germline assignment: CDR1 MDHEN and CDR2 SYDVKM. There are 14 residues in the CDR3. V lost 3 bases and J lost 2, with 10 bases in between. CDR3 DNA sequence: TGTGCCAGCAGTTTGGGGGGTTCTCAAGAGACCCAGTACTTC. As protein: CASSLGGSQETQYF.

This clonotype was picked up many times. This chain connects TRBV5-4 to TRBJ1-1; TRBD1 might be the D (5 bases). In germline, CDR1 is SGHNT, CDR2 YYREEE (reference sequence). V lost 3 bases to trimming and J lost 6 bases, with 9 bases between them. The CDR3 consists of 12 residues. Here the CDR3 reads CASSSGEAEAFF. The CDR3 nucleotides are TGTGCCAGCAGCTCGGGGGAGGCTGAAGCTTTCTTT.